This T cell receptor (beta chain) appears in the sequencing data of a study of CD8+ T cells in alopecia areata. About the research overall: Patients received oral tofacitinib, 5 to 10 mg twice daily, for moderate-to-severe alopecia areata.

Following extraction, RNA underwent reverse transcription to cDNA, which served as the sequencing template. TCRdb's table, derived via immunoSEQ multiplex PCR, lists solely in-frame clones and lacks some. The sample carries about 190,000 clones, around 60% recorded once. Sequenced here: CD4+ T cells sorted from blood, sampled at week 0. The receptor comes from a human donor with alopecia areata.

The CDR3 DNA is TGTGCCAGCATCAGGCGGGGGGGCGAGGAGACCCAGTACTTC. This codes for CASIRRGGEETQYF. The V gene is TRBV5-6, the J gene TRBJ2-5; 9 bases are a match to TRBD2. The germline V gene encodes CDR1 SGHDT and CDR2 YYEEEE. The CDR3 is 14 amino acids. Trimming at V came to 6 bases and at J to 5 bases, leaving 8 bases not matched to a gene.